These T cell receptor beta chains were read from a single sample in a study of breast tumors, draining lymph nodes, adjacent tissues. TCRdb recomputed calls from the multiplex PCR reads with MiXCR, one row per CDR3 protein. This sample has approximately 130,000 distinct CDR3 sequences, with approximately 20% found just once. Sequencing input: axillary lymph node tissue. These receptor sequences come from a female donor with breast cancer. Some clones in this sample may be carry-over from other donors' samples. The CDR3 runs from the conserved cysteine through the conserved F or W. D genes are given only for firm matches. Size values are once, few and many counts, or a class for expanded clones, and some rows have none.

V,J,D,length,size,CDR3,DNA
TRBV7-2,TRBJ2-3,-,16,many,CASSLVGGQSTDTQYF,TGTGCCAGCAGCTTAGTAGGGGGACAATCCACAGATACGCAGTATTTT
TRBV7-2,TRBJ2-1,TRBD2,18,-,CASSAGLAGLSSYNEQFF,TGTGCCAGCAGCGCGGGACTAGCGGGCCTGAGCTCCTACAATGAGCAGTTCTTC
TRBV27,TRBJ2-2,-,14,few,CASSAGQHTGELFF,TGTGCCAGCAGTGCGGGACAGCACACCGGGGAGCTGTTTTTT
TRBV6-1,TRBJ1-4,TRBD1,14,many,CASRGTGGVEKLFF,TGTGCCAGCAGGGGGACAGGGGGCGTTGAAAAACTGTTTTTT
TRBV12-3/TRBV12-4,TRBJ2-3,-,12,many,CASSLIGDTQYF,TGTGCCAGCAGCCTGATCGGGGATACGCAGTATTTT
TRBV30,TRBJ2-6,TRBD1,14,-,CAWGQGTGANVLTF,TGTGCCTGGGGACAGGGGACTGGGGCCAACGTCCTGACTTTC
TRBV5-6,TRBJ2-1,-,11,many,CASSLATEQFF,TGTGCCAGCAGCTTGGCGACCGAGCAGTTCTTC
TRBV4-3,TRBJ2-1,TRBD2,15,many,CASSPASGRVYEQFF,TGCGCCAGCAGCCCCGCTAGCGGGAGGGTATATGAGCAGTTCTTC
TRBV10-1,TRBJ2-1,-,15,many,CASSEFRERPNEQFF,TGCGCCAGCAGTGAGTTCAGAGAAAGGCCCAATGAGCAGTTCTTC
TRBV3-1,TRBJ2-3,-,16,-,CASSQLSGAATDTQYF,TGTGCCAGCAGCCAACTCTCGGGAGCGGCCACAGATACGCAGTATTTT
TRBV20-1,TRBJ2-1,TRBD2,13,many,CSAHSGIGDEQFF,TGCAGTGCTCATAGCGGGATAGGGGATGAGCAGTTCTTC
TRBV6-5,TRBJ2-2,TRBD1,13,many,CASSRQGYGELFF,TGTGCCAGCAGCAGACAGGGATACGGGGAGCTGTTTTTT
TRBV3-1,TRBJ2-5,-,15,few,CASGPWGARKETQYF,TGTGCCAGCGGGCCTTGGGGCGCGAGAAAAGAGACCCAGTACTTC
TRBV5-1,TRBJ2-7,-,13,many,CASSLGEGYEQYF,TGCGCCAGCAGCTTGGGTGAGGGCTACGAGCAGTACTTC
TRBV19,TRBJ2-7,TRBD2,15,many,CASSEPGTSYYEQYF,TGTGCCAGTAGCGAGCCCGGGACTAGCTATTACGAGCAGTACTTC
TRBV6-1,TRBJ1-6,-,14,-,CASGEGPGGASLHF,TGTGCCAGCGGTGAAGGCCCTGGGGGGGCATCCCTCCACTTT
TRBV24-1,TRBJ2-1,-,16,-,CATSDSRFGVYNEQFF,TGTGCCACCAGTGATTCGCGGTTCGGGGTTTACAATGAGCAGTTCTTC
TRBV7-3,TRBJ2-1,TRBD2,19,many,CASSLHRLAGGPTANEQFF,TGTGCCAGCAGCCTCCACCGACTAGCGGGAGGCCCCACGGCCAATGAGCAGTTCTTC
TRBV6-1,TRBJ2-1,-,15,many,CASRDYTGTYNEQFF,TGTGCCAGCAGAGACTATACCGGGACTTACAATGAGCAGTTCTTC
TRBV7-9,TRBJ1-4,-,15,many,CASSLANRVGEKLFF,TGTGCCAGCAGCTTAGCGAACCGGGTGGGGGAAAAACTGTTTTTT
TRBV28,TRBJ2-7,TRBD1,15,few,CASRGRGTGDYEQYF,TGTGCCAGCAGGGGCCGGGGGACAGGTGACTACGAGCAGTACTTC
TRBV19,TRBJ2-2,-,14,-,CASSARTATGELFF,TGTGCCAGTAGTGCAAGGACAGCCACCGGGGAGCTGTTTTTT
TRBV4-1,TRBJ2-4,-,16,once,CASSQDEVIAKSIQYF,TGCGCCAGCAGCCAAGACGAGGTCATAGCCAAAAGCATTCAGTACTTC
TRBV7-4,TRBJ2-7,-,17,many,CASSLGHEGGHSYEQYF,TGTGCCAGCAGCTTAGGGCATGAGGGGGGACACTCCTACGAGCAGTACTTC
TRBV25-1,TRBJ2-2,-,14,-,CASSVDGDTGEPFF,TGTGCCAGCAGTGTGGACGGGGACACCGGGGAGCCGTTTTTT
TRBV27,TRBJ1-2,-,17,many,CASTTQPPGVGLGSYTF,TGTGCCAGCACCACCCAGCCACCAGGCGTTGGGCTAGGGAGCTACACCTTC
TRBV30,TRBJ2-3,TRBD2,15,many,CAWKGTSGSVDTQYF,TGTGCCTGGAAGGGGACTAGCGGGAGTGTTGATACGCAGTATTTT
TRBV9,TRBJ2-3,TRBD2,15,many,CASSVAGGGTDTQYF,TGTGCCAGCAGCGTAGCGGGAGGGGGCACAGATACGCAGTATTTT
TRBV7-9,TRBJ2-1,TRBD2,16,many,CASSSIAGVSYNEQFF,TGTGCCAGCAGCTCCATAGCGGGAGTGAGCTACAATGAGCAGTTCTTC
TRBV29-1,TRBJ1-2,-,11,many,CSVSDINGYTF,TGCAGCGTTTCCGACATAAATGGCTACACCTTC
TRBV5-1,TRBJ2-7,TRBD2,18,many,CASSSPSGTSGGSYEQYF,TGCGCCAGCAGCTCGCCTTCCGGGACTAGCGGGGGCTCCTACGAGCAGTACTTC
TRBV18,TRBJ2-1,-,15,-,CASSGLGSSYNEQFF,TGTGCCAGCTCAGGGTTGGGATCGAGCTACAATGAGCAGTTCTTC
TRBV5-1,TRBJ2-7,-,13,many,CASSLDNSYEQYF,TGCGCCAGCAGCTTGGACAACTCCTACGAGCAGTACTTC
TRBV5-1,TRBJ2-7,-,12,many,CASSGETYEQYF,TGCGCCAGCAGCGGCGAGACTTACGAGCAGTACTTC
TRBV11-2,TRBJ2-1,TRBD2,15,many,CASSRGLADYNEQFF,TGTGCCAGCAGCCGGGGACTAGCGGACTACAATGAGCAGTTCTTC
TRBV7-9,TRBJ2-3,TRBD2,15,many,CASSLSSGRTDTQYF,TGTGCCAGCAGCTTATCTAGCGGGAGGACAGATACGCAGTATTTT
TRBV20-1,TRBJ2-7,TRBD2,16,many,CSASWLAGGGSYEQYF,TGCAGTGCTAGTTGGCTAGCGGGAGGAGGCTCCTACGAGCAGTACTTC
TRBV9,TRBJ2-7,TRBD2,14,many,CASGLRAGGDEQYF,TGTGCCAGCGGACTCCGGGCGGGAGGGGATGAGCAGTACTTC
TRBV20-1,TRBJ2-3,-,15,many,CSARVGGSRTDTQYF,TGCAGTGCTAGAGTTGGGGGGAGTCGGACAGATACGCAGTATTTT
TRBV6-7,TRBJ2-2,TRBD2,17,-,CARRTSGKSLGTGELFF,TGTGCCAGGAGGACTAGCGGGAAATCACTGGGCACCGGGGAGCTGTTTTTT
TRBV28,TRBJ2-7,-,15,few,CASRQQSPLLYEQYF,TGTGCCAGCAGGCAACAGTCCCCCCTTCTCTACGAGCAGTACTTC
TRBV19,TRBJ2-2,TRBD2,15,-,CASSFGLAGAGELFF,TGTGCCAGTAGTTTTGGACTAGCGGGAGCCGGGGAGCTGTTTTTT
TRBV27,TRBJ2-1,-,17,-,CASSLFGGYSSYNEQFF,TGTGCCAGCAGTTTATTTGGGGGGTACAGCTCCTACAATGAGCAGTTCTTC
TRBV9,TRBJ1-3,-,15,many,CASSEDGVSGNTIYF,TGTGCCAGCAGCGAAGACGGAGTCTCTGGAAACACCATATATTTT
TRBV4-1,TRBJ2-6,-,16,few,CASSRGGGAGANVLTF,TGCGCCAGCAGCCGAGGGGGAGGGGCTGGGGCCAACGTCCTGACTTTC
TRBV7-6,TRBJ2-7,-,13,many,CASSSDSGYEQYF,TGTGCCAGCAGCTCAGACAGCGGCTACGAGCAGTACTTC